The 15 T cell receptor beta chains listed next were all sequenced from one sample in a study of cytomegalovirus exposure and HLA in healthy donors. In the PCR, 60 Vbeta and 13 Jbeta primers were used. TCRdb keeps only in-frame clones here, not all; method: immunoSEQ multiplex PCR. The repertoire has 130,000 or so clones, less than 85% of them found once; the top ten carry over 2%. The sample comprised PBMCs. The source of these receptors is a woman aged 40 to 50 in good health and CMV-seropositive.

The chain employs TRBV30 and TRBJ1-1; D unclear. CDR3 length equals 13 residues. Between the trimmed V and J ends, which lost 4 bases and 0 bases, there was a span of 9 bases. Germline V gene lookup returns CDR1 GTSNPN and CDR2 SVGIG (reference sequence). As DNA, the CDR3 is TGTGCCTGGAACAGACCAATGAACACTGAAGCTTTCTTT. This sequence encodes CAWNRPMNTEAFF.

This clone has more than one count but fewer than ten. The CDR3 sequence: CASSQSQGGGYTF. CDR3 coding DNA: TGTGCCAGCAGCCAAAGCCAGGGAGGTGGCTACACCTTC. The J gene is TRBJ1-2, the V gene TRBV7-2; the D gene is possibly TRBD1 (5 bases). V was pared by 5 bases and J by 7 bases, with 14 bases between. From germline, CDR1 is SGHTA and CDR2 FQGNSA. There are 13 residues in the CDR3.

This clone was seen a few times. V and J are TRBV7-2 and TRBJ1-4; TRBD1 might be the D (6 bases). Germline CDR1 reads SGHTA; CDR2 reads FQGNSA. With 5 bases removed from V and 2 bases from J, the gap between germline ends came to 12 bases. CDR3 length: 15 residues. In DNA form, the CDR3 reads TGTGCCAGCAGCCCCGGCAGGGGCACTAATGAAAAACTGTTTTTT. Translated: CASSPGRGTNEKLFF.

In regard to this clone: The junction and the germline gene differ at one end; a read error may be behind it. The chain joins TRBV9 to TRBJ2-1; 8 positions match TRBD2. CDR1 is SGDLS, CDR2 YYNGEE, per germline. CDR3 length: 14 amino acids. The CDR3 loop reads CASSRTSSYNEHFF. The CDR3 nucleotides read TGTGCCAGCAGCCGGACTAGCTCCTACAATGAGCACTTCTTC.

This clone was found a few times. The V gene is TRBV15, the J gene TRBJ1-4; 11 bases are a match to TRBD1. There are 14 residues in the CDR3. V dropped 4 bases and J dropped 7; count of bases not matched to a gene: 2. Germline CDR1 and CDR2: LNHNV and YYDKDF (reference sequence). CDR3 in amino acids: CATSKDRGLEKLFF. For the CDR3, the DNA is TGTGCCACCAGCAAGGACAGGGGGCTTGAAAAACTGTTTTTT. Together with reference TRBV15 and TRBJ1-4, the CDR3 gives the full variable domain: DAMVIQNPRYQVTQFGKPVTLSCSQTLNHNVMYWYQQKSSQAPKLLFHYYDKDFNNEADTPDNFQSRRPNTSFCFLDIRSPGLGDTAMYLCATSKDRGLEKLFFGSGTQLSVL.

The V gene is TRBV28, the J gene TRBJ1-2; the D is unclear. Germline V lookup: CDR1 MDHEN, CDR2 SYDVKM. The V and J ends lost 2 bases and 0 bases respectively, with 4 bases between them. This CDR3 has 13 amino acids. CDR3: CASSLIANYGYTF. The DNA for the CDR3 is TGTGCCAGCAGTTTAATCGCTAACTATGGCTACACCTTC.

The chain employs TRBV27 and TRBJ2-1, with D tentatively TRBD2 (5 bases). The CDR3 is 12 amino acids. The germline V and J ends were trimmed by 3 bases and 9 bases, with 9 bases remaining between them. Germline assignment: CDR1 MNHEY and CDR2 SMNVEV (reference sequence). The CDR3: CASSFSGFEQFF. The DNA of the CDR3 is TGTGCCAGCAGTTTCTCGGGGTTTGAGCAGTTCTTC.

This chain links TRBV6-5 with TRBJ1-6, with D unresolved. Germline CDR1 reads MNHEY; CDR2 reads SVGAGI. The CDR3 length is 13 residues. Trimming stripped 6 bases from V and 7 bases from J, with 10 bases between. The CDR3 here is CASRSFGNSPLHF. The DNA of the CDR3 is TGTGCCAGCAGATCGTTCGGGAATTCACCCCTCCACTTT.

The chain recombines TRBV19 with TRBJ2-7, with TRBD2 matching 10 bases. The CDR3 has 13 residues. Germline values: CDR1 LNHDA, CDR2 SQIVND (reference sequence). The junction had 2 bases not matched to a gene; V was cut back by 4 bases and J by 5 bases. The CDR3 here is CASSRTSGHEQYF. The CDR3 nucleotides are TGTGCCAGTAGTAGGACTAGCGGCCACGAGCAGTACTTC.

This rearrangement joins TRBV28 to TRBJ1-2; 7 bases align to TRBD1. This CDR3 is 18 amino acids long. V lost 2 bases and J lost 4; bases outside the gene matches: 16. The germline gives CDR1 MDHEN, CDR2 SYDVKM. The CDR3 DNA sequence: TGTGCCAGCAGTTTACCCCGAATTACAGGGGTAGGTAGCTATGGCTACACCTTC. It encodes CASSLPRITGVGSYGYTF.

The DNA of the CDR3 is TGCAGCGCGACCCTCACGGGACAGGGAGTAGGTGCTTTCTTT. This gives the protein CSATLTGQGVGAFF. The chain carries TRBV29-1 and TRBJ1-1; 9 positions agree with TRBD1. Germline values: CDR1 SQVTM, CDR2 ANQGSEA. Trimming at V came to 7 bases and at J to 11 bases, leaving 17 bases not matched to a gene. CDR3 size: 14 residues.

The genes are TRBV19 and TRBJ2-3; 11 nucleotides line up with TRBD2. With 5 bases clipped from V and 3 bases from J, the junction kept 19 bases outside the gene matches. The CDR3 has 20 residues. CDR1 LNHDA and CDR2 SQIVND come from the germline V gene (reference sequence). DNA for the CDR3: TGTGCCAGTAGTCCTCTGATTGATAGCGGGGGGGCCGATTTTACAGATACGCAGTATTTT. Translated: CASSPLIDSGGADFTDTQYF.

The rearrangement uses TRBV6-5 and TRBJ1-4, with D perhaps TRBD1 (5 bases). Germline CDR1 and CDR2: MNHEY and SVGAGI. There are 13 residues in the CDR3. V gave up 9 bases and J gave up 2 bases, with 10 bases separating them. In DNA form, the CDR3 reads TGTGCCAGTTCCCGGGGGACTAATGAAAAACTGTTTTTT. Residues: CASSRGTNEKLFF.

V is TRBV10-3 and J is TRBJ1-5; a weak D match, TRBD1 (5 bases). V shed 4 bases and J shed 4 bases, with 11 bases lying between them. Germline assignment: CDR1 ENHRY and CDR2 SYGVKD. This CDR3 has 14 residues. The CDR3 bases are TGTGCCATCAGTGCCACGGGGGATAATCAGCCCCAGCATTTT. Its protein is CAISATGDNQPQHF.

V gene TRBV5-4 combines with J gene TRBJ2-7; D perhaps matches TRBD2 (6 bases). V shed 5 bases and J shed 6 bases, with 15 bases lying between them. This CDR3 region has 13 residues. Per germline, CDR1 SGHNT and CDR2 YYREEE (reference sequence). CDR3: CASSRWGLFEQYF. In DNA, the CDR3 is TGTGCCAGCAGTCGGTGGGGACTCTTCGAGCAGTACTTC. The variable domain in full, completed from reference TRBV5-4 and TRBJ2-7, reads ETGVTQSPTHLIKTRGQQVTLRCSSQSGHNTVSWYQQALGQGPQFIFQYYREEENGRGNFPPRFSGLQFPNYSSELNVNALELDDSALYLCASSRWGLFEQYFGPGTRLTVT.